These 23 T cell receptor beta chains were all obtained from the same sample, sequenced in a study of Graves' ophthalmopathy and Graves' hyperthyroidism. For repertoire sequencing, the TCR beta CDR3 regions were amplified from RNA transcripts. Scientists carried out first-round RT-PCR using HTBI primers and then a second-round multiplex PCR. TCRdb passed the multiplex PCR reads through MiXCR, listing each CDR3 protein once. The sample includes 350,000 to 450,000 distinct CDR3 sequences, around 20% seen only once; the top ten take 1.6%. Sequences were obtained from peripheral blood. Receptor source: a woman aged 18 to 35 with Graves' ophthalmopathy.

This clonotype was seen a few times. The V gene is TRBV15, the J gene TRBJ1-5, with D unclear. The CDR3 length is 15 residues. V lost 0 bases to trimming and J lost 1 base, with 7 bases between them. CDR1 is LNHNV and CDR2 is YYDKDF in the germline V gene (reference sequence). As DNA, the CDR3 is TGTGCCACCAGCAGAGACCCTGGCAGCAATCAGCCCCAGCATTTT. Translated, it gives CATSRDPGSNQPQHF.

In its sample, this clonotype was seen many times. The chain has TRBV7-2 and TRBJ2-5; possibly TRBD2 for D (6 bases). The CDR3 has 10 amino acids. CDR1 is SGHTA, CDR2 FQGNSA, per germline. V shed 10 bases and J shed 5 bases, with 8 bases lying between them. The CDR3: CATRGETQYF. For the CDR3, the DNA is TGTGCCACCCGGGGGGAGACCCAGTACTTC.

Ten or more counts support this clonotype. The chain combines TRBV27 with TRBJ2-5, with 11 nucleotides matching TRBD1. The V gene end was trimmed by 6 bases and the J gene end by 4 bases; junction bases not matched to a gene: 7. CDR3 length: 15 residues. Germline V lookup: CDR1 MNHEY, CDR2 SMNVEV (reference sequence). CDR3 protein: CASRPGTGGGETQYF. The CDR3 DNA reads TGTGCCAGCAGACCGGGGACAGGGGGAGGAGAGACCCAGTACTTC.

The chain has TRBV24-1 and TRBJ1-1; 8 positions agree with TRBD1. The CDR3 spans 12 residues. V lost 4 bases to trimming and J lost 11 bases; unmatched junction nucleotides: 5. Per germline, CDR1 KGHDR and CDR2 SFDVKD. CDR3 protein: CATSDQGAGAFF. CDR3 nucleotide sequence: TGTGCCACCAGTGACCAGGGGGCTGGGGCTTTCTTT.

This sequence joins TRBV20-1 and TRBJ1-5, with TRBD1 as a possible D gene (6 bases). The CDR3 is 15 amino acids. Germline V gene sequence: CDR1 DFQATT, CDR2 SNEGSKA (reference sequence). Trimming removed 5 bases from V and 3 bases from J, with 17 bases in between. CDR3 nucleotide sequence: TGCAGTGCTCCGGCTGGGGACAAAGACAATCAGCCCCAGCATTTT. Residues: CSAPAGDKDNQPQHF.

This clonotype was recorded many times. The chain uses TRBV2 and TRBJ1-3, with a tentative D call TRBD1 (5 bases). The V gene lost 7 bases and the J gene lost 0 bases, with 16 bases spanning the gap. Germline V gives CDR1 SNHLY, CDR2 FYNNEI. The CDR3 is 16 amino acids. Here the CDR3 DNA reads TGTGCCAGCAATACTAATGGGGGTAGCTCTGGAAACACCATATATTTT. It specifies CASNTNGGSSGNTIYF.

Ten or more counts support this clonotype. The chain links TRBV6-2 or TRBV6-3 to TRBJ2-5, with D unclear. This CDR3 comprises 14 residues. The germline V and J ends were trimmed by 2 bases and 9 bases, with 16 bases remaining between them. CDR1 is MNHEY, CDR2 SVGEGT, per germline. For the CDR3, the DNA is TGTGCCAGCAGTTACCCGGGCCAGAGGAAGGCCCAGTACTTC. The encoded protein is CASSYPGQRKAQYF.

Regarding this clonotype: A clone one base away is much larger, so this may be a read error. CDR3 sequence (DNA): TGTGCCAGTAGTATAGGGACAGGGGTGAACACTGAAGCTTTCTTT. This translates into CASSIGTGVNTEAFF. The V gene is TRBV19, the J gene TRBJ1-1, with 9 bases aligning to TRBD1. This CDR3 spans 15 amino acids. Trimming at V came to 1 base and at J to 0 bases, leaving 0 bases not matched to a gene. Germline CDR1 and CDR2: LNHDA and SQIVND (reference sequence).

This clonotype was found many times. The chain has TRBV4-1 and TRBJ2-7, with 11 bases aligning to TRBD2. V lost 5 bases to trimming and J lost 0 bases; unmatched junction nucleotides: 6. The CDR3 covers 16 residues. Germline V gene data show CDR1 as MGHRA and CDR2 as YSYEKL. CDR3 coding DNA: TGCGCCAGCAGCTCCCGACTAGCGGGGAGCTCCTACGAGCAGTACTTC. It yields the protein CASSSRLAGSSYEQYF.

This clonotype was found many times. This sequence joins TRBV6-5 and TRBJ1-1; D might be TRBD1 (6 bases). Trimming removed 2 bases from V and 7 bases from J, with 23 bases in between. This CDR3 is built from 17 residues. Per the germline V gene, CDR1 is MNHEY and CDR2 is SVGAGI. CDR3 coding DNA: TGTGCCAGCAGTTACCATTCCCGGGGGGCGACTAGGTTTGAAGCTTTCTTT. Translated: CASSYHSRGATRFEAFF.

The rearrangement uses TRBV5-4 and TRBJ1-1, with 9 bases aligning to TRBD1. The CDR3 has 16 amino acids. Germline V CDR1 and CDR2: SGHNT, YYREEE (reference sequence). J lost 0 bases, V lost 4 bases, and 7 bases had no gene match. The CDR3 sequence: CASSTGTGRMNTEAFF. The CDR3 DNA is TGTGCCAGCAGCACCGGGACAGGGCGAATGAACACTGAAGCTTTCTTT.

This clonotype occurred many times. This may arise from a read error, as a much more abundant clone is one base away. The chain recombines TRBV12-3 or TRBV12-4 with TRBJ1-5, with D possibly TRBD1 on 6 matching bases. This CDR3 comprises 14 residues. The CDR3 protein is CASSLVGGRRPRHF. The CDR3 nucleotides are TGTGCCAGCAGTTTAGTCGGGGGCAGGAGGCCCCGGCATTTT.

This clonotype occurred many times. The chain uses TRBV6-1 and TRBJ2-7; possible D gene TRBD1, 5 bases. Germline CDR1 is MNHNS and CDR2 is SASEGT. The CDR3 is 14 amino acids. V was shortened by 6 bases and J by 2 bases, with 14 bases between the two germline ends. In nucleotides, the CDR3 is TGTGCCAGCAGGGCAACAGGACGTACCTACGAGCAGTACTTC. Protein: CASRATGRTYEQYF.

This clonotype occurred many times. This rearrangement joins TRBV10-3 to TRBJ2-7; TRBD2 might be the D (5 bases). V was cut by 1 base and J by 2 bases, with 12 bases left in between. This CDR3 spans 15 amino acids. Germline CDR1 reads ENHRY; CDR2 reads SYGVKD. CDR3 nucleotide sequence: TGTGCCATCAGTGAGTTTGGCGGACTCGCCTACGAGCAGTACTTC. Translating gives CAISEFGGLAYEQYF.

This clonotype was seen many times. The chain joins TRBV2 to TRBJ2-2; D remains unclear. The CDR3 covers 12 residues. Trimming shortened V by 8 bases and J by 4 bases, and 8 bases separated the two germline ends. The V gene's germline CDR1 is SNHLY and CDR2 FYNNEI. The CDR3 coding sequence is TGTGCCAGCGGTTGGGCCACCGGGGAGCTGTTTTTT. Protein: CASGWATGELFF.

The chain has TRBV12-3 or TRBV12-4 and TRBJ2-4, with 7 bases matching TRBD2. CDR3 length: 17 amino acids. V gave up 5 bases and J gave up 2 bases; unmatched junction bases: 12. CDR3 protein: CASSLPFGGGSKNIQYF. The CDR3 DNA reads as TGTGCCAGCAGTCTCCCCTTTGGGGGAGGGTCCAAAAACATTCAGTACTTC.

There are many counts of this clonotype. This chain joins TRBV7-2 and TRBJ2-4; D unresolved. Germline CDR1 reads SGHTA; CDR2 reads FQGNSA. Between the trimmed V and J ends, which lost 10 bases and 7 bases, there was a span of 17 bases. The CDR3 has 13 residues. The CDR3 here is CAIGWDSRNIQYF. CDR3 sequence (DNA): TGTGCCATCGGGTGGGATAGTCGGAACATTCAGTACTTC. Variable domain in full (rest from reference TRBV7-2 and TRBJ2-4): GAGVSQSPSNKVTEKGKDVELRCDPISGHTALYWYRQSLGQGLEFLIYFQGNSAPDKSGLPSDRFSAERTGGSVSTLTIQRTQQEDSAVYLCAIGWDSRNIQYFGAGTRLSVL.

This clonotype was detected many times. The V gene is TRBV29-1, the J gene TRBJ1-2; 8 bases line up with TRBD1. Per germline, CDR1 SQVTM and CDR2 ANQGSEA. The CDR3 length is 14 residues. The J segment lost 2 bases and the V segment lost 6 bases, leaving 8 bases of the junction unmatched. CDR3 amino acids: CSVPGTGSNYGYTF. CDR3 nucleotides: TGCAGCGTGCCCGGGACAGGAAGCAACTATGGCTACACCTTC.

This clonotype came up many times. The chain joins TRBV20-1 to TRBJ2-7; D may be TRBD2 (6 bases). Looked up from germline, CDR1 is DFQATT and CDR2 is SNEGSKA (reference sequence). V dropped 5 bases and J dropped 3 bases, with 17 bases sitting between them. The CDR3 totals 14 residues. The CDR3 DNA sequence: TGCAGTGCTTCCAGGAGGGGCCTGGGCTACGAGCAGTACTTC. Protein product: CSASRRGLGYEQYF.

This clonotype was recorded at least ten times. This chain uses TRBV6-1 with TRBJ1-3; D ambiguous. Germline CDR1 reads MNHNS; CDR2 reads SASEGT. The CDR3 extends over 11 amino acids. V was trimmed by 11 bases and J by 0 bases, leaving 5 bases between them. CDR3 sequence (DNA): TGTGCCGCCTACTCTGGAAACACCATATATTTT. Amino acid sequence: CAAYSGNTIYF.

This clonotype was counted many times. V gene TRBV20-1 combines with J gene TRBJ2-7, with no clear D. Germline assignment: CDR1 DFQATT and CDR2 SNEGSKA (reference sequence). There are 13 residues in the CDR3. V was pared by 4 bases and J by 1 base, with 11 bases between. The CDR3 spells CSATSSRSYEQYF. CDR3 nucleotides: TGCAGTGCTACTAGTTCTAGGTCCTACGAGCAGTACTTC.

This clonotype was counted ten times or more. A read error may produce the germline difference seen at one junction end. The genes are TRBV27 and TRBJ1-6; tentative D call: TRBD1 (5 bases). The CDR3 consists of 17 residues. Germline CDR1 and CDR2: MNHEY and SMNVEV (reference sequence). This CDR3 reads CASSFGGNWGNNPPLHF. The CDR3 nucleotides are TGTGCCAGCAGTTTCGGGGGGAATTGGGGAAATAATCCACCCCTCCACTTT.

This clonotype has a single count. V usage is TRBV7-8 and J usage is TRBJ1-2; no definite D call. The CDR3 is 15 residues long. CDR1 is SGHVS and CDR2 is FQNEAQ in the germline V gene. Trimming stripped 2 bases from V and 7 bases from J, with 17 bases between. The CDR3 bases are TGTGCCAGCAGCTTACCCCTACGGGGAATGGGTGGCTACACCTTC. It translates to CASSLPLRGMGGYTF.